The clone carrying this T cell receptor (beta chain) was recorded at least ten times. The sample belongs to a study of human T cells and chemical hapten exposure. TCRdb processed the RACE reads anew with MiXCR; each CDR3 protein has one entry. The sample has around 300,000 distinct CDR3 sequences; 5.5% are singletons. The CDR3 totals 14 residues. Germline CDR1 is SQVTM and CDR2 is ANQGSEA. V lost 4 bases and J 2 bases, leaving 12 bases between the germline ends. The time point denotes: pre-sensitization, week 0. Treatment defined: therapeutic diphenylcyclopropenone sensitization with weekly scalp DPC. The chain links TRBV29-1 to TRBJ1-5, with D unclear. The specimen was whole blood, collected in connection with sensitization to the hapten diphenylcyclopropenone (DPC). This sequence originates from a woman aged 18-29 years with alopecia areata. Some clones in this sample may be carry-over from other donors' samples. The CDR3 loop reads CSVVGVGRNQPQHF. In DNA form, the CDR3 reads TGCAGCGTTGTTGGGGTAGGACGCAATCAGCCCCAGCATTTT.